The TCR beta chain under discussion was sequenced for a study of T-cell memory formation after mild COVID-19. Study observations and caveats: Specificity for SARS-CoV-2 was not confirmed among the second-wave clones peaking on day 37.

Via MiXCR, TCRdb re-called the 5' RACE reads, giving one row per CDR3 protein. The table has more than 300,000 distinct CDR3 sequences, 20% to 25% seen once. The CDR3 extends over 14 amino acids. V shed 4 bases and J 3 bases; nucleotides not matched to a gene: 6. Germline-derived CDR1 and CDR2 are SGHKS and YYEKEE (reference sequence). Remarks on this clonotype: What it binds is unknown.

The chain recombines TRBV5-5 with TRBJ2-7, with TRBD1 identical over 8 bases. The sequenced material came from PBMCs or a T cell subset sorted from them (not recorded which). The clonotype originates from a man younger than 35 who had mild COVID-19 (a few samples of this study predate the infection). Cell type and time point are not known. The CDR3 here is CASSPAGQVYEQYF. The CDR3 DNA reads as TGTGCCAGCAGCCCTGCGGGACAGGTCTACGAGCAGTACTTC.